This is a list of T cell receptor beta chains from one sample in a study of blood T cell repertoires in COVID-19. Repertoires were generated with immunoSEQ multiplex PCR, while TCRdb's copy carries only in-frame clones and drops some. Among roughly 250,000 clones listed, 75% to 85% were seen once. Source material: peripheral blood. The receptors stem from a woman in her seventies with acute or convalescent COVID-19. Each CDR3 is given with its conserved first and last residue. The D gene is left open where the match is weak. A row's size may be missing; if present it is once, few, many or a size class.

clone size,V gene,D gene,J gene,CDR3 DNA,CDR3 protein
.,TRBV11-2,.,TRBJ1-1,TGTGCCAGCAGAAAAACCGGGTATATGAACACTGAAGCTTTCTTT,CASRKTGYMNTEAFF
few,TRBV27,.,TRBJ1-1,TGTGCCAGCATGACTCGAACGATTTTGAACACTGAAGCTTTCTTT,CASMTRTILNTEAFF
.,TRBV6-4,.,TRBJ2-5,TGTGCCAGCAGTCGGGGACATAAAGAGACCCAGTACTTC,CASSRGHKETQYF
.,TRBV9,.,TRBJ1-3,TGTGCCAGCAGCGTAGGGACAACCGGAAACACCATATATTTT,CASSVGTTGNTIYF
.,TRBV4-2,.,TRBJ1-4,TGTGCCAGCAGCCAGGCGCACAGGTCAACTAATGAAAAACTGTTTTTT,CASSQAHRSTNEKLFF
.,TRBV7-9,.,TRBJ2-1,TGTGCCAGCAGCTTAAGGGGGGGCGTAATCAATGAGCAGTTCTTC,CASSLRGGVINEQFF
.,TRBV3-1/TRBV3-2,TRBD2,TRBJ2-1,TGTGCCAGCAGCCCACGAGGGAGGGTTGCCAATGAGCAGTTCTTC,CASSPRGRVANEQFF
once,TRBV6-1,.,TRBJ1-4,TGTGCCAGCAGTGAAACGGGGGCTAATGAAAAACTGTTTTTT,CASSETGANEKLFF
.,TRBV10-2,.,TRBJ2-4,TGCGCCAGCAGTGAGCGGACAGAATGGGGCGTGGATAGGATATTAAACATTCAGTACTTC,CASSERTEWGVDRILNIQYF
few,TRBV4-2,.,TRBJ1-2,TGTGCCAGCAGCCAAGATTACGGCGGCTGTTATGGCTACACCTTC,CASSQDYGGCYGYTF
.,TRBV30,.,TRBJ1-5,TGTGCCTGGAGTGAAGGGGGAAATCAGCCCCAGCATTTT,CAWSEGGNQPQHF
.,TRBV4-2,.,TRBJ1-1,TGTGCCAGCAGCCAAGAGGTCATCGGGGTTACGAACACTGAAGCTTTCTTT,CASSQEVIGVTNTEAFF
.,TRBV6-5,.,TRBJ2-7,TGTGCCAGCAGACAAGGGGGAACCTACGAGCAGTACTTC,CASRQGGTYEQYF
.,TRBV7-9,TRBD1,TRBJ2-7,TGTGCCAGCAGCCGGGGACAGGACCCCTACGAGCAGTACTTC,CASSRGQDPYEQYF
.,TRBV19,.,TRBJ1-1,TGTGCCAGTACACGGGGTATGGAGAACACTGAAGCTTTCTTT,CASTRGMENTEAFF
.,TRBV7-2,.,TRBJ1-2,TGTGCCAGCAGCACCCTGACAGGTTCGACCTTC,CASSTLTGSTF
.,TRBV7-8,TRBD2,TRBJ2-1,TGTGCCAGCAGCTTAGAAGGGACTAGCCGTGAGCAGTTCTTC,CASSLEGTSREQFF
.,TRBV2,.,TRBJ1-2,TGTGCCAGCAGCAATGGACGGGGAAGGTATGGCTACACCTTC,CASSNGRGRYGYTF
.,TRBV4-3,.,TRBJ1-5,TGCGCCAGCAGCCAAGATAGGGGCTCTAATCAGCCCCAGCATTTT,CASSQDRGSNQPQHF
.,TRBV24-1,.,TRBJ1-2,TGTGCCACCAGTGGGGGGAGGCGAAATAACTATGGCTACACCTTC,CATSGGRRNNYGYTF
.,TRBV2,.,TRBJ2-5,TGTGCCAGCAGTGCCCATCAAGAGACCCAGTACTTC,CASSAHQETQYF
.,TRBV7-9,.,TRBJ1-2,TGTGCCAGCAGCTTCACGACAGGCGGCTATGGCTACACCTTC,CASSFTTGGYGYTF
few,TRBV25-1,.,TRBJ2-1,TGTGCCACCCACTCAGGACAGTACAATGAGCAGTTCTTC,CATHSGQYNEQFF
many,TRBV4-2,TRBD1,TRBJ1-5,TGTGCCAGCAGCCAAGATGGACAGGGTAGTCAGCCCCAGCATTTT,CASSQDGQGSQPQHF
few,TRBV5-1,TRBD2,TRBJ2-7,TGCGCCAGCAGCTTGGACGGGGGGACCGCCTACGAGCAGTACTTC,CASSLDGGTAYEQYF
.,TRBV2,.,TRBJ1-5,TGTGCCAGCAGTGACCGAATTTCGGGCAATCAGCCCCAGCATTTT,CASSDRISGNQPQHF
.,TRBV7-2,.,TRBJ1-5,TGTGCCAGCAGCTCAGATTATAGCAATCAGCCCCAGCATTTT,CASSSDYSNQPQHF
.,TRBV7-8,TRBD2,TRBJ2-7,TGTGCCAGCAGCCCTCCCGGACTAGCGGGGGCCTACGAGCAGTACTTC,CASSPPGLAGAYEQYF
.,TRBV5-1,.,TRBJ1-2,TGCGCCAGCACTGGTACACATAACTATGGCTACACCTTC,CASTGTHNYGYTF